A selection of T cell receptor beta chains follows, all from one sample in a study of T cell changes during pregnancy in multiple sclerosis. Method: immunoSEQ multiplex PCR; TCRdb's copy keeps in-frame clones and lacks some. The sample has roughly 71,000 clones; about 90% are singletons. The input for sequencing was peripheral blood, taken in the first trimester of pregnancy. These receptors were taken from a female donor in good health, enrolled as a control in a pregnancy study. Each CDR3 is given with its conserved first and last residue. Each record gives: V gene, D gene, CDR3 length, clone size, J gene, CDR3 DNA, CDR3 protein. A D gene is named only where the DNA matches it firmly. Some rows mark clone size as missing; the rest say once, few, many or name a class of expanded clone.

V gene: TRBV28; D gene: TRBD2; CDR3 length: 18; clone size: NA; J gene: TRBJ2-1; CDR3 DNA: TGTGCCAGCAGTTTGCCTGGTGAGCGGGAATCCGCCTACAATGAGCAGTTCTTC; CDR3 protein: CASSLPGERESAYNEQFF
V gene: TRBV5-1; D gene: NA; CDR3 length: 13; clone size: NA; J gene: TRBJ2-3; CDR3 DNA: TGCGCCAGCAGCTTGCGGTGGACAGATACGCAGTATTTT; CDR3 protein: CASSLRWTDTQYF
V gene: TRBV5-1; D gene: NA; CDR3 length: 14; clone size: NA; J gene: TRBJ2-3; CDR3 DNA: TGCGCCAGCAGCTATAGTCTGCCCACAGATACGCAGTATTTT; CDR3 protein: CASSYSLPTDTQYF
V gene: TRBV28; D gene: TRBD2; CDR3 length: 13; clone size: NA; J gene: TRBJ2-1; CDR3 DNA: TGTGCCAGCAGTTTGGAGCGGGAAGGAGAGCAGTTCTTC; CDR3 protein: CASSLEREGEQFF
V gene: TRBV27; D gene: TRBD2; CDR3 length: 16; clone size: NA; J gene: TRBJ2-7; CDR3 DNA: TGTGCCAGCAGTTTAACTAGCGGGAGGGAACCGAACGAGCAGTACTTC; CDR3 protein: CASSLTSGREPNEQYF
V gene: TRBV5-4; D gene: NA; CDR3 length: 15; clone size: NA; J gene: TRBJ2-7; CDR3 DNA: TGTGCCAGCAGGGAAGGGACAAGGAGCTCCTACGAGCAGTACTTC; CDR3 protein: CASREGTRSSYEQYF
V gene: TRBV2; D gene: TRBD1; CDR3 length: 14; clone size: once; J gene: TRBJ1-4; CDR3 DNA: TGTGCCAGCAGCGGATGGGACAGGAATGAAAAACTGTTTTTT; CDR3 protein: CASSGWDRNEKLFF
V gene: TRBV5-1; D gene: TRBD1; CDR3 length: 13; clone size: NA; J gene: TRBJ2-7; CDR3 DNA: TGCGCCAGCGCCCGGGACAGTTCCTACGAGCAGTACTTC; CDR3 protein: CASARDSSYEQYF
V gene: TRBV7-2; D gene: NA; CDR3 length: 14; clone size: once; J gene: TRBJ2-7; CDR3 DNA: TGTGCCAGCAGCCCCGACAGGACCCTCTACGAGCAGTACTTC; CDR3 protein: CASSPDRTLYEQYF
V gene: TRBV2; D gene: TRBD2; CDR3 length: 16; clone size: NA; J gene: TRBJ2-1; CDR3 DNA: TGTGCCAGCAGGCCACTAGCGATCTTGGATAAGGATGAGCAGTTCTTC; CDR3 protein: CASRPLAILDKDEQFF
V gene: TRBV28; D gene: TRBD1; CDR3 length: 15; clone size: NA; J gene: TRBJ1-5; CDR3 DNA: TGTGCCAGCAGTGCCGGGACAGGTCGTTTTCAGCCCCAGCATTTT; CDR3 protein: CASSAGTGRFQPQHF
V gene: TRBV11-2; D gene: NA; CDR3 length: 15; clone size: NA; J gene: TRBJ2-3; CDR3 DNA: TGTGCCAGCAGCTTAGATGGGACAAGCACAGATACGCAGTATTTT; CDR3 protein: CASSLDGTSTDTQYF
V gene: TRBV29-1; D gene: NA; CDR3 length: 12; clone size: NA; J gene: TRBJ1-4; CDR3 DNA: TGCAGCGTTGACAGGGTTGGTGAAAAACTGTTTTTT; CDR3 protein: CSVDRVGEKLFF
V gene: TRBV5-1; D gene: TRBD1; CDR3 length: 14; clone size: few; J gene: TRBJ2-3; CDR3 DNA: TGCGCCAGCAGCTTCGGACAGGACACAGATACGCAGTATTTT; CDR3 protein: CASSFGQDTDTQYF
V gene: TRBV28; D gene: TRBD1; CDR3 length: 14; clone size: NA; J gene: TRBJ1-2; CDR3 DNA: TGTGCCAGCAGGCCAACAGGGGGCTGGGATGGCTACACCTTC; CDR3 protein: CASRPTGGWDGYTF
V gene: TRBV18; D gene: NA; CDR3 length: 15; clone size: NA; J gene: TRBJ1-5; CDR3 DNA: TGTGCCAGCTCACCACCAGAACAAAGCAATCAGCCCCAGCATTTT; CDR3 protein: CASSPPEQSNQPQHF
V gene: TRBV5-8; D gene: NA; CDR3 length: 13; clone size: NA; J gene: TRBJ1-1; CDR3 DNA: TGTGCCAGCAGAGACATATGGGACACTGAAGCTTTCTTT; CDR3 protein: CASRDIWDTEAFF
V gene: TRBV7-2; D gene: NA; CDR3 length: 12; clone size: NA; J gene: TRBJ2-3; CDR3 DNA: TGTGCCAGCAGCTTAAACGGAGATACGCAGTATTTT; CDR3 protein: CASSLNGDTQYF
V gene: TRBV5-4; D gene: TRBD1; CDR3 length: 16; clone size: NA; J gene: TRBJ1-1; CDR3 DNA: TGTGCCAGCAGCCCCCGGGACAGGGGAAGAAGCACTGAAGCTTTCTTT; CDR3 protein: CASSPRDRGRSTEAFF
V gene: TRBV5-1; D gene: NA; CDR3 length: 14; clone size: NA; J gene: TRBJ2-1; CDR3 DNA: TGCGCCAGCAGCTTGGGAGGTTCCTACAATGAGCAGTTCTTC; CDR3 protein: CASSLGGSYNEQFF
V gene: TRBV4-2; D gene: TRBD2; CDR3 length: 16; clone size: NA; J gene: TRBJ2-1; CDR3 DNA: TGTGCCAGCAGCCCAGGACTAGCGGAGCCCTACAATGAGCAGTTCTTC; CDR3 protein: CASSPGLAEPYNEQFF
V gene: TRBV5-1; D gene: NA; CDR3 length: 15; clone size: NA; J gene: TRBJ2-7; CDR3 DNA: TGCGCCAGCAGCTTGGAGGGGGACAACTACTACGAGCAGTACTTC; CDR3 protein: CASSLEGDNYYEQYF
V gene: TRBV7-2; D gene: NA; CDR3 length: 15; clone size: NA; J gene: TRBJ2-1; CDR3 DNA: TGTGCCAGCAGCTTTAGCGTTAGCTCCTACAATGAGCAGTTCTTC; CDR3 protein: CASSFSVSSYNEQFF
V gene: TRBV5-5; D gene: NA; CDR3 length: 13; clone size: once; J gene: TRBJ2-7; CDR3 DNA: TGTGCCAGCAGCTTGGGCATCGGGGGCGAGCAGTACTTC; CDR3 protein: CASSLGIGGEQYF
V gene: TRBV28; D gene: TRBD2; CDR3 length: 15; clone size: once; J gene: TRBJ2-7; CDR3 DNA: TGTGCCAGCAGTTTATTTCGAGCGGGAGAGGCCGAGCAGTACTTC; CDR3 protein: CASSLFRAGEAEQYF
V gene: TRBV27; D gene: NA; CDR3 length: 15; clone size: once; J gene: TRBJ2-7; CDR3 DNA: TGTGCCAGCAGCTTAAAGACGGGGAGTACCTACGAGCAGTACTTC; CDR3 protein: CASSLKTGSTYEQYF
V gene: TRBV5-4; D gene: NA; CDR3 length: 13; clone size: NA; J gene: TRBJ1-1; CDR3 DNA: TGTGCCAGCAGCTTGTATAGGGGCACTGAAGCTTTCTTT; CDR3 protein: CASSLYRGTEAFF
V gene: TRBV18; D gene: NA; CDR3 length: 14; clone size: NA; J gene: TRBJ1-5; CDR3 DNA: TGTGCCAGCTCACCCGCAGGGGGCAATCAGCCCCAGCATTTT; CDR3 protein: CASSPAGGNQPQHF
V gene: TRBV30; D gene: NA; CDR3 length: 13; clone size: NA; J gene: TRBJ2-1; CDR3 DNA: TGTGCCTGGAGTCCCCACTCTTACAATGAGCAGTTCTTC; CDR3 protein: CAWSPHSYNEQFF
V gene: TRBV5-1; D gene: NA; CDR3 length: 16; clone size: NA; J gene: TRBJ2-7; CDR3 DNA: TGCGCCAGCAGCTTGGAGTCCAGGGGTTCTGTTTACGAGCAGTACTTC; CDR3 protein: CASSLESRGSVYEQYF
V gene: TRBV19; D gene: TRBD2; CDR3 length: 14; clone size: NA; J gene: TRBJ2-7; CDR3 DNA: TGTGCCAGCGCCCTCGGGGGGTCGGCCTACGAGCAGTACTTC; CDR3 protein: CASALGGSAYEQYF